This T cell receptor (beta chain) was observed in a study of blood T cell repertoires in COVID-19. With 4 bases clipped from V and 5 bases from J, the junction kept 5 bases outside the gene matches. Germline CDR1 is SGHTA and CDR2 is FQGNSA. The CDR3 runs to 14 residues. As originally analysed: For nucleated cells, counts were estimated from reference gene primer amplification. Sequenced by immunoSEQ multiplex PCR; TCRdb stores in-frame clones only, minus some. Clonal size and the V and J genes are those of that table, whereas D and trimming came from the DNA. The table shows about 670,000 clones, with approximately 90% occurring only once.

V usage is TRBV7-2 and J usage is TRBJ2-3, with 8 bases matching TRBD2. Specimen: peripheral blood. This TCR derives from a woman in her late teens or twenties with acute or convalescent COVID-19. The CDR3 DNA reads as TGTGCCAGCAGCTGGCGGGGGGAAGTAGATACGCAGTATTTT. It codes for CASSWRGEVDTQYF.